The 9 T cell receptor beta chains given below trace back to one sample, sequenced in a study of liver allograft versus peripheral blood T cells. Study details: Transplanted livers held T cell receptor repertoires, and these were compared with repertoires in recipients' peripheral blood.

TCRdb reprocessed the reads via MiXCR and lists one record per CDR3 protein. Among roughly 9,000 distinct CDR3 sequences listed, 16% were seen once. Receptors were obtained from a human patient who had a liver transplant. The graft donor may be the source of some T cells.

V gene TRBV19 combines with J gene TRBJ2-1; 8 bases are a match to TRBD2. Trimming removed 0 bases from V and 8 bases from J; junction bases left unmatched: 15. The length of the CDR3 is 18 residues. The V gene's germline CDR1 is LNHDA and CDR2 SQIVND (reference sequence). The CDR3, as DNA: TGTGCCAGTAGTATAGATCCCCATGAGTTAGCGGGGTCGGATGAGCAGTTCTTC. Protein product: CASSIDPHELAGSDEQFF. The full variable domain, in which reference TRBV19 and TRBJ2-1 provide the parts outside the CDR3, is DGGITQSPKYLFRKEGQNVTLSCEQNLNHDAMYWYRQDPGQGLRLIYYSQIVNDFQKGDIAEGYSVSREKKESFPLTVTSAQKNPTAFYLCASSIDPHELAGSDEQFFGPGTRLTVL.

This clonotype was observed many times. J is TRBJ1-5 and V is TRBV9; no reliable D call. Germline V gene data show CDR1 as SGDLS and CDR2 as YYNGEE. The V end was cut by 2 bases, the J end by 5 bases, with 11 bases between. The CDR3 is made up of 14 amino acids. CDR3 bases: TGTGCCAGCAGCGTTTCGGGGTCGGATCAGCCCCAGCATTTT. Amino acid sequence: CASSVSGSDQPQHF.

This clonotype is judged medium-sized (0.01 to 0.1%). The chain combines TRBV18 with TRBJ1-1; D not resolved. CDR1 and CDR2 (germline): KGHSH, LQKENI. V dropped 3 bases and J dropped 3 bases, with 8 bases sitting between them. This CDR3 region has 13 residues. CDR3 DNA sequence: TGTGCCAGCTCACCGAGAAGGTACACTGAAGCTTTCTTT. Protein sequence: CASSPRRYTEAFF.

This clonotype was found a few times. This rearrangement joins TRBV12-3 or TRBV12-4 to TRBJ1-1; 7 nucleotides align to TRBD1. V lost 0 bases and J lost 11; bases outside the gene matches: 12. The CDR3 runs to 15 residues. DNA for the CDR3: TGTGCCAGCAGTTTAGCTGCACACAGGGGAATAGTGGCTTTCTTT. Encoded protein: CASSLAAHRGIVAFF.

The table lists this clonotype with many counts. The chain combines TRBV12-3 or TRBV12-4 with TRBJ1-2; D gene ambiguous. Trimming took 1 base from V and 7 from J, leaving 16 bases between them. This CDR3 has 15 amino acids. The CDR3 region is CASSLGPGLEGGYTF. The CDR3 coding sequence is TGTGCCAGCAGTTTAGGGCCAGGCCTCGAGGGTGGCTACACCTTC.

The chain has TRBV28 and TRBJ2-5; 7 nucleotides align to TRBD1. This CDR3 has 15 residues. Looked up from germline, CDR1 is MDHEN and CDR2 is SYDVKM. The V segment lost 2 bases and the J segment 4 bases; nucleotides outside the gene matches: 7. CDR3 bases: TGTGCCAGCAGTTTAGACAGGGCCGGAGGAGAGACCCAGTACTTC. This encodes CASSLDRAGGETQYF.

The chain employs TRBV19 and TRBJ2-3; D perhaps matches TRBD2 (7 bases). V was pared by 6 bases and J by 8 bases, with 15 bases between. This CDR3 region has 13 residues. In germline, CDR1 is LNHDA, CDR2 SQIVND (reference sequence). DNA for the CDR3: TGTGCCAGTAGAGCGGGACACTGGGGTACGCAGTATTTT. Amino acids: CASRAGHWGTQYF.

The chain couples TRBV2 to TRBJ1-2; 8 bases fit TRBD1. Germline loops: CDR1 SNHLY, CDR2 FYNNEI. Trimming took 7 bases from V and 8 from J; bases not matched to a gene: 9. The CDR3 consists of 13 residues. This CDR3 is CASTLRDRTGYTF. The CDR3 bases are TGTGCCAGCACCCTCCGGGACAGGACAGGCTACACCTTC.

This chain connects TRBV2 to TRBJ2-7, with D possibly being TRBD1 or TRBD2 (5 bases each). V dropped 8 bases and J dropped 0 bases, with 14 bases sitting between them. Germline assignment: CDR1 SNHLY and CDR2 FYNNEI. The CDR3 sequence is 14 residues long. As DNA, the CDR3 is TGTGCCAGCTCCGGGACGTTCACCTCCTACGAGCAGTACTTC. Encoded protein: CASSGTFTSYEQYF.